This T cell receptor beta chain emerged from a study of cytomegalovirus exposure and HLA in healthy donors. 60 Vbeta and 13 Jbeta primers were used in PCR. TCRdb's table, derived via immunoSEQ multiplex PCR, lists solely in-frame clones and lacks some. The table has about 140,000 clones, 70% to 75% seen once; the top ten hold 1.5% to 2%. This CDR3 is built from 16 residues. CDR1 is SGHTA and CDR2 is FQGNSA in the germline V gene. J was trimmed by 6 bases and V by 0 bases; bases with no gene match: 8. The chain carries TRBV7-2 and TRBJ1-2; 9 bases fit TRBD1. This sequence originates from a woman in her thirties in good health and CMV-seronegative. Source material: PBMCs. The CDR3 DNA reads as TGTGCCAGCAGCTTAGCCCCAGGGACAGGGAAAGATGGCTACACCTTC. Its translation is CASSLAPGTGKDGYTF.